Given below is one TCR beta chain in context. It lacks a known antigen. Base-call qualities are not available, and no considerably larger clone is one nucleotide away. The CDR3 runs 13 amino acids, cysteine and phenylalanine included. The CDR3 DNA has 39 bases and is translated from base 1. These data belong to a study of T cell responses to AZD1222 COVID-19 vaccine (TCRdb year 2021). Describing the broader study: Because spike-specific TCR depth and breadth did not differ between the two schedules, AZD1222 recipients who got a second dose at roughly 4 weeks were pooled with those who got a second dose at roughly 12 weeks. Enrollment into the trials was organized by age into subgroups of 18-55, 56-69 and 70-plus years, and those subgroups contained roughly 140, 27 and 60 TCR-sequenced participants, respectively. TCR sequencing was performed for some 250 trial participants, of whom 207 were given two doses of AZD1222 and some 25 were given two doses of MenACWY control vaccine.

The paper's findings and limits, for the study overall: In the small 56-69-year group, the increase in depth fell short of significance, most likely because of low power. Vaccine-associated CD4 TCRs spanned the whole spike protein, with dominant responses in regions 160-218 and 743-854. Participants were mostly white British and included more females than males, and it was suggested by the authors that clonal diversity may have been underestimated. Only a handful of AZD1222 recipients were SARS-CoV-2 seropositive at baseline, limiting conclusions about previously exposed vaccinees. Because no day 14 peak-response samples were available, repertoires were characterized only after the peak T cell response. Spike-specific TCR breadth and depth rose significantly after two AZD1222 doses compared with day 0 and with MenACWY recipients. Epitopes outside the regions mutated in the B.1.351 and B.1.1.7 variants were reportedly recognized by nearly half of the unique spike-specific TCRs.

The CDR3 regions of human TCRbeta chains were analyzed by immunosequencing. Under the source paper's analysis protocol: Repertoire TCRs were matched against a reference library of SARS-CoV-2-specific TCRs generated with the MIRA antigen-specificity platform. Breadth was defined as the fraction of unique TCRs that were SARS-CoV-2-associated, and depth was defined as the fraction of total T cells that were SARS-CoV-2-associated. Each spike-specific TCR was assigned to its reactive spike region and to a CD4 or CD8 class using the MIRA data. Log10-transformed breadth and depth values were compared by one-way ANOVA with Sidak's multiple comparisons tests. TCRdb holds this immuneACCESS table with in-frame rearrangements only. Some clones are missing; in checked studies, unresolved V genes explain under half, and the rest has no known cause. V and J calls and clone size are as listed in that table; D and trimming were resolved from the DNA. This sample is represented by more than 85,000 clones; roughly nine tenths of them were singletons. The top ten clonotypes cover about 3% of the sample.

What this sample's time point label stands for: baseline before first vaccination. The vaccinee samples were drawn from two UK trials, COV001 and COV002, one of which was a single-blind randomized controlled phase 2/3 trial testing AZD1222 (ChAdOx1 nCoV-19) in healthy adults. For TCRbeta chain sequencing, PBMC samples from trial participants were taken at day 0 and at day 28 after the second dose. Sequencing used peripheral blood, obtained on day 0 of AZD1222 vaccination. This TCR was recovered from an adult in good health. In this chain, TRBV21-1 is recombined with TRBJ1-1; TRBD1, the table's D call, was not compared with the DNA. TRBV21-1 is a pseudogene. CDR3 reads: CASSGHPNTEAFF. In nucleotide form, the sequence is TGTGCCAGCAGCGGACACCCGAACACTGAAGCTTTCTTT.